Sequencing of this T cell receptor (beta chain) was carried out in a study of blood T cell repertoires in COVID-19. The CDR3 totals 15 residues. Germline V gene lookup returns CDR1 ENHRY and CDR2 SYGVKD. V was pared by 7 bases and J by 4 bases, with 9 bases of the junction left unmatched. Per the authors' pipeline: The authors estimated nucleated cell counts from reference gene primer amplification. Here immunoSEQ multiplex PCR was the method, and the copy in TCRdb shows in-frame clones only, minus some. The D gene and trimming were derived from the DNA, and the V and J assignments and clone size from that table. This sample has about 240,000 clones, with 86% found just once.

Sequenced input: peripheral blood. This receptor was obtained from a man aged 55 to 69 with acute or convalescent COVID-19. The chain carries TRBV10-3 and TRBJ2-1; TRBD2 matches at 8 bases. In DNA form, the CDR3 reads TGTGCCATCACCCCCGGGGGGGAGGGTTACAATGAGCAGTTCTTC. As protein: CAITPGGEGYNEQFF.